The T cell receptor beta chain under discussion was sequenced for a study of blood T cell repertoires in COVID-19. Study-level information: Donors in the United States, Italy and Spain gave samples during acute or convalescent COVID-19.

The CDR3 contains 15 residues. Germline values: CDR1 KGHDR, CDR2 SFDVKD. The ends were cut back, 3 bases at V and 8 bases at J, with 16 bases in the middle. Measured with immunoSEQ multiplex PCR; TCRdb has only the in-frame clones, and not every one. The table records some 98,000 clones, just under 85% of them present only once. This chain links TRBV24-1 with TRBJ2-1; the D gene is possibly TRBD2 (6 bases). Sequencing input: peripheral blood. The sequence was obtained from a man between 65 and 85 years old with acute or convalescent COVID-19. The CDR3 spells CATSDRDWVRDEQFF. The DNA for the CDR3 is TGTGCCACCAGTGATCGGGACTGGGTTCGGGATGAGCAGTTCTTC.